This T cell receptor beta chain was recorded in a study of T cells after yellow fever vaccination. Study-level points and caveats: Boosting was followed by the reappearance of most primary-vaccination clones (roughly 96% CD4, under 90% CD8). Relatively few clonotypes were ones that appeared in both CD4 and CD8 compartments. A secondary response was less intense yet reached its peak sooner, at day 5 versus 15.

Synthesis of TCR cDNA relied on 5'RACE template switching, which attached a universal primer site and UMIs. TCRdb passed the 5' RACE reads through MiXCR, listing each CDR3 protein once. The sample records some 390,000 distinct CDR3 sequences, about 6% being singletons. This clonotype was detected a few times. No antigen is known for it. V shed 4 bases, J shed 0 bases, and the junction held 5 bases outside the gene matches. The CDR3 totals 16 residues. In germline, CDR1 is SGHTA, CDR2 FQGTGA. This chain links TRBV7-3 with TRBJ2-1; 8 bases are shared with TRBD2. The sequencing here drew on PBMCs, taken 5 days after the yellow fever booster vaccination. The TCR originated in a man aged 30 to 39 who received the YFV17D yellow fever vaccine. The CDR3 DNA reads as TGTGCCAGCAGCTATAGCGGGGCGAGCTCCTACAATGAGCAGTTCTTC. Its translation: CASSYSGASSYNEQFF.